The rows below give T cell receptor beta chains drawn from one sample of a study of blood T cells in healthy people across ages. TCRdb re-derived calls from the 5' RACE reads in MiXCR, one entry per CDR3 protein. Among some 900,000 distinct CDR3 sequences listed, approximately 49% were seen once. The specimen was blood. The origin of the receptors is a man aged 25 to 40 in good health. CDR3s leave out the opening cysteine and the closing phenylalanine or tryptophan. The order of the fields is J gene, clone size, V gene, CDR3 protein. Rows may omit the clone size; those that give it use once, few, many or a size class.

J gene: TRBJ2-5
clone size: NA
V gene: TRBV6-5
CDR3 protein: ASSPGTPTQY

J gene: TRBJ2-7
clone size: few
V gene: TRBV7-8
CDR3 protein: ASRPPGTGSYEQY

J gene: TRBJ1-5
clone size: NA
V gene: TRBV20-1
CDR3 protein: SARRQLQTHHPQH

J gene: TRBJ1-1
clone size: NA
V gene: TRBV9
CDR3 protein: ASSMTGNTEAF

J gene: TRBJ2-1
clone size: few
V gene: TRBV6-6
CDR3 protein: ASLTGKDYNEQF

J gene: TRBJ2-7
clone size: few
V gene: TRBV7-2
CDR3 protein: ASSLLSSSQSFSYEQY

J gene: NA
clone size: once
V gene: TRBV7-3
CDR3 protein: ASSHRGGSSYNEQY

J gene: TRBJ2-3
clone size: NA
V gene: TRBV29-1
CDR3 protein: SVDPAGVRDTQY

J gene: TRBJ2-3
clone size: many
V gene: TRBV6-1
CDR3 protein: ASSERGHEADTQY

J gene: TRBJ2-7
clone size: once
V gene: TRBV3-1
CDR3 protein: ASSQYRTVFYEQY

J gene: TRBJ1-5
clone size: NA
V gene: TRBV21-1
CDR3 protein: ASRGVLSYYSNQPQH

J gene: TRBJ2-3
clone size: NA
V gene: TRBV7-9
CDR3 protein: ASSLGGPPATQY

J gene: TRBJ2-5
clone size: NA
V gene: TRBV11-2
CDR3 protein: ASSLSGVRQETQY

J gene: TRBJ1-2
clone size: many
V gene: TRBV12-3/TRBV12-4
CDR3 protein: ASSLSSRDREYGYT

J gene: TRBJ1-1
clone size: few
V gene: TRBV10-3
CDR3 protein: AISEEEGHTNTEAF

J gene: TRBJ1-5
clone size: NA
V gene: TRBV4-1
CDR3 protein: ASSQGQNSNQPQH

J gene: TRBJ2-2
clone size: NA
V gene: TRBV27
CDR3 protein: ASSFGGVANTGELF

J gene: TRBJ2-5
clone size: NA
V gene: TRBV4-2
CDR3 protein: ASSQLLAGGMGQETQY

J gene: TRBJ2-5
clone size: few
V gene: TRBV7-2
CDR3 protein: ASSSDRVSETQY

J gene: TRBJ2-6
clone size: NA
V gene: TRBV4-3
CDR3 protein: ASSQDRGLGANVLT

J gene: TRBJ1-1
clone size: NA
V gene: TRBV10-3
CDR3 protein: AISEYGNTEAF

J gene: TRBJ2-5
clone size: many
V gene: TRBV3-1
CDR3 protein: ASSQRGSSETQY

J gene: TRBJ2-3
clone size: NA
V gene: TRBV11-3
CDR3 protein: ASSLGGSSQY

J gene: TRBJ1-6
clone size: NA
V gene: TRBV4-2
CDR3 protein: ASSQGTSPLH

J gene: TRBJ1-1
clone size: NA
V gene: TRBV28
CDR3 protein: ASNPGTEAF

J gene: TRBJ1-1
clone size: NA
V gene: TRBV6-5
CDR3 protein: ASKRGALNTEAF

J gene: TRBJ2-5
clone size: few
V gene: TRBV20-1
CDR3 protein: SALKTGGGQKETQY

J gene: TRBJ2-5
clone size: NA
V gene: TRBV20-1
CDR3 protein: SARDAAGGYQETQY

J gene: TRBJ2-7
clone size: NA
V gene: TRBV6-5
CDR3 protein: ASRLDLHSYEQY

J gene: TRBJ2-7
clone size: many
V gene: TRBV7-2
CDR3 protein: ASSRDLYEQY

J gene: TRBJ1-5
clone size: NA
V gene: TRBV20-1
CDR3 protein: SAREGPGSNQPQH

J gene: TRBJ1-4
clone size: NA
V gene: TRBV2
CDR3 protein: AGGMQGGEKLF

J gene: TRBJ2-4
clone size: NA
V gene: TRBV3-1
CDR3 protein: ASSRHGTFGDEQY

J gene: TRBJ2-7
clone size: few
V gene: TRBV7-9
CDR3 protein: ASSPATGYSYEQY

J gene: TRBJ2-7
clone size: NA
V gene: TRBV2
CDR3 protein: ASRGQVEGYEQY

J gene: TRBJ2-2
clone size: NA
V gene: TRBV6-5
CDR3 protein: ASFNEVGELF

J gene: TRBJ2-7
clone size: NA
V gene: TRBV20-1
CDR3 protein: SAPRGSDYYEQY

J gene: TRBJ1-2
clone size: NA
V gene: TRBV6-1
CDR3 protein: ASRFQGAKNGYT

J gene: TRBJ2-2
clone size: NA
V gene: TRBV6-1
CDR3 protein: ASSPHPGVPTGELF

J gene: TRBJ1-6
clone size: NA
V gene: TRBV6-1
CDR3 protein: ASSGTGFNSPLH

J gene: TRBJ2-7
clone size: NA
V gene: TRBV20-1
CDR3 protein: SASSGRGYYEQY

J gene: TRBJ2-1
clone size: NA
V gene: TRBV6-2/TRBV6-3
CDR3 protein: ASSSHSPDNLLWQF

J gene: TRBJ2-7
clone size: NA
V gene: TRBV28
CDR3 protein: ASSLMGLAGGPQGSNIYEQY

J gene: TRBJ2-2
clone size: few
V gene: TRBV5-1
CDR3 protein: ASSYLEGAETGELF

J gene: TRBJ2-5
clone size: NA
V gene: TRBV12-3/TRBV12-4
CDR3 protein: ASSYAGTGLQETQY

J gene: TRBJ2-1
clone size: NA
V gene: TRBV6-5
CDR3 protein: ASSYSVRGGAINEQF

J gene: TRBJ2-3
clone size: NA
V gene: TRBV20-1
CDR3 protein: SARDRVLWDTQY

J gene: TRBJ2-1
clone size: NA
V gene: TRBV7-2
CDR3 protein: ASSDPLAGGYNEQF

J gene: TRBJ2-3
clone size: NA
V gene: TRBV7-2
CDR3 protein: ASSSALAGLSGTDTQY

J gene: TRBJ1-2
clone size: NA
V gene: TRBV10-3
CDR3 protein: AISQTLLGYGYT

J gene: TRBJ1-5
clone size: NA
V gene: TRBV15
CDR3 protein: ATSSIRADQPQH

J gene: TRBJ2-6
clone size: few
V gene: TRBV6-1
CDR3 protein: ASSDLAGANVLT

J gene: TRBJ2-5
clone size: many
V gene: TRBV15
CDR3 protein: ATSRDLSSEETQY

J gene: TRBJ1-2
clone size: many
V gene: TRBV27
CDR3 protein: ASSFMGGAEGYT

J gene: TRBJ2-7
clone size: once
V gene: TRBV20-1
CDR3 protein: SAKARVSYNEQY

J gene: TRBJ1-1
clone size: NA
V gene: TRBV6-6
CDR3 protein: ASSYPRGGFTEAF

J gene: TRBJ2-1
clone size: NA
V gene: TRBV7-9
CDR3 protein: ASSLREGPGQF

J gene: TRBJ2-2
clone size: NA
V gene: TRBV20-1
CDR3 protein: SAQGQVGIGELF

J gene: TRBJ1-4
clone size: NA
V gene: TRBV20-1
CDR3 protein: SARVSGLNEKLF

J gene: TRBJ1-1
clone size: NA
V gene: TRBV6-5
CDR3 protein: ASSYLWGQAF